One sample yielded the 9 T cell receptor beta chains listed below, sequenced in a study of glioma-infiltrating T cells. The iRepertoire nested amplicon-rescue multiplex PCR amplified TCR alpha and beta CDR3s from RNA. TCRdb re-called the multiplex PCR reads with MiXCR, one entry per CDR3 protein. The profile shows more than 350,000 distinct CDR3 sequences, 41% of them singletons. The sequencing input was glioma tissue, nonneoplastic brain tissue, or PBMCs (not recorded which). All receptors come from a human donor with low-grade glioma or glioblastoma, undergoing nonglioma brain surgery, or in good health (not recorded which).

This clonotype was seen ten or more times. The chain couples TRBV27 to TRBJ2-7, with 7 nucleotides matching TRBD2. Germline V gives CDR1 MNHEY, CDR2 SMNVEV (reference sequence). V trimming: 4 bases; J trimming: 0 bases; junction bases outside the gene matches: 9. CDR3 length: 16 amino acids. The CDR3 sequence: CASSSSAGYSSYEQYF. DNA of the CDR3: TGTGCCAGCAGTTCCTCAGCGGGGTATAGCTCCTACGAGCAGTACTTC.

The chain recombines TRBV20-1 with TRBJ2-1; 10 bases agree with TRBD2. Germline values: CDR1 DFQATT, CDR2 SNEGSKA (reference sequence). The length of the CDR3 is 18 residues. The ends lost 0 bases at V and 0 bases at J; junction bases unmatched: 8. The CDR3 is CSARDIFSSGSSYNEQFF. Here the CDR3 DNA reads TGCAGTGCTAGAGATATATTTTCTAGCGGGAGCTCCTACAATGAGCAGTTCTTC.

In this sample, this clonotype turned up a few times. In nucleotides, the CDR3 is TGCAGTGCTAGACGGGGGGGGGGGCACTACGAGCAGTACTTC. It specifies CSARRGGGHYEQYF. The chain has TRBV20-1 and TRBJ2-7; 8 positions agree with TRBD2. Trimming cost V 2 bases and J 3 bases; bases outside gene matches: 6. Germline values: CDR1 DFQATT, CDR2 SNEGSKA (reference sequence). This CDR3 contains 14 residues.

This clonotype was detected ten times or more. The chain links TRBV27 to TRBJ2-3; a weak D match, TRBD2 (6 bases). CDR3 size: 16 residues. Trimming removed 5 bases from V and 0 bases from J, with 15 bases in between. Per germline, CDR1 MNHEY and CDR2 SMNVEV (reference sequence). CDR3: CASSPLARGSTDTQYF. Here the CDR3 DNA reads TGTGCCAGCAGTCCACTAGCTCGCGGGAGCACAGATACGCAGTATTTT.

This chain links TRBV10-3 with TRBJ2-7, with a tentative D call TRBD2 (6 bases). The CDR3 totals 12 residues. Looked up from germline, CDR1 is ENHRY and CDR2 is SYGVKD. V lost 7 bases and J lost 4, with 11 bases in between. The CDR3 protein is CAIKASDYEQYF. The CDR3 DNA is TGTGCCATCAAGGCTAGCGATTACGAGCAGTACTTC.

This clonotype was detected many times. The chain uses TRBV6-2 or TRBV6-3 and TRBJ1-5; the D is unclear. From germline, CDR1 is MNHEY and CDR2 SVGEGT. V lost 8 bases and J lost 2, with 10 bases in between. The CDR3 loop spans 13 amino acids. This CDR3 reads CASPGRGNQPQHF. The DNA for the CDR3 is TGTGCCAGCCCGGGGAGGGGCAATCAGCCCCAGCATTTT.

The J gene is TRBJ1-1, the V gene TRBV7-8, with D unresolved. Germline CDR1 reads SGHVS; CDR2 reads FQNEAQ. The CDR3 is 15 residues long. Trimming took off 6 bases at V and 1 base at J, with 15 bases between the two ends. In DNA, the CDR3 is TGTGCCAGCAGGTTCTTAGGGAGTGCGAACACTGAAGCTTTCTTT. The encoded protein is CASRFLGSANTEAFF.

This clonotype was counted only a few times. The chain is built from TRBV27 and TRBJ2-7, with 8 bases aligning to TRBD1. V was pared by 6 bases and J by 0 bases, with 7 bases of the junction left unmatched. The germline V gene has CDR1 MNHEY and CDR2 SMNVEV (reference sequence). The CDR3 is 15 amino acids. DNA for the CDR3: TGTGCCAGCAGCCTCGACAGGGGCAGCTCCTACGAGCAGTACTTC. Its protein product is CASSLDRGSSYEQYF.

For this clonotype: Its ends do not fully match the called genes, so a read error is possible. The J gene is TRBJ2-1, the V gene TRBV20-1; 8 bases map to TRBD2. The CDR3 sequence is 14 residues long. The germline V gene has CDR1 DFQATT and CDR2 SNEGSKA (reference sequence). CDR3 nucleotides: TGCAGTGCTCCGGGACTAGTCCGTTACAATGAGAAGTTCTTC. Translating gives CSAPGLVRYNEKFF.